One TCR beta chain is described in this entry. Germline CDR1 and CDR2: SGHVS and FQNEAQ. CDR3 length: 15 amino acids. The V and J ends lost 1 base and 1 base respectively, with 10 bases between them. The data belong to a study of tumour-infiltrating T cells in Burkitt lymphoma. Background on the study: All epidemiological Burkitt lymphoma subtypes were represented in the cohort. Survival, overall and progression-free, tracked with productive clonality.

Assay: immunoSEQ multiplex PCR; the TCRdb copy retains only in-frame clones and omits some. This sample has approximately 2,100 clones; about 15% occur once, and the top ten carry roughly 10%. This chain links TRBV7-8 with TRBJ2-5, with D possibly being TRBD2 (6 bases). This receptor was obtained from a human donor with relapsed Burkitt lymphoma. Sequenced: tumor tissue from a relapse. CDR3 nucleotide sequence: TGTGCCAGCAGCTTAGGCCGGGACTTCCAAGAGACCCAGTACTTC. The encoded protein is CASSLGRDFQETQYF.